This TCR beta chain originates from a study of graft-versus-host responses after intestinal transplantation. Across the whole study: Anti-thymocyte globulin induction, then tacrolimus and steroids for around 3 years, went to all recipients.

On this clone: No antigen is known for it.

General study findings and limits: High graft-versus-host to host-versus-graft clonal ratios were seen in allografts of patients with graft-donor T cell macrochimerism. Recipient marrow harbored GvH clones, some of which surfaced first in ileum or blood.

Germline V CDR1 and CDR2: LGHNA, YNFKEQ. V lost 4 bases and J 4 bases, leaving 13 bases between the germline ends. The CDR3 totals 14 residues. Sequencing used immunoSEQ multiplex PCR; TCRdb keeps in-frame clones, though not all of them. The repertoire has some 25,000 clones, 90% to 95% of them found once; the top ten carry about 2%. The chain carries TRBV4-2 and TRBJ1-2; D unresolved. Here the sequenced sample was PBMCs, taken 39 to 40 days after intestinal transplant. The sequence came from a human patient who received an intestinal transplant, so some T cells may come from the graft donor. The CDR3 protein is CASSPIWQAYGYTF. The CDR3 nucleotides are TGTGCCAGCAGCCCCATCTGGCAGGCCTATGGCTACACCTTC.